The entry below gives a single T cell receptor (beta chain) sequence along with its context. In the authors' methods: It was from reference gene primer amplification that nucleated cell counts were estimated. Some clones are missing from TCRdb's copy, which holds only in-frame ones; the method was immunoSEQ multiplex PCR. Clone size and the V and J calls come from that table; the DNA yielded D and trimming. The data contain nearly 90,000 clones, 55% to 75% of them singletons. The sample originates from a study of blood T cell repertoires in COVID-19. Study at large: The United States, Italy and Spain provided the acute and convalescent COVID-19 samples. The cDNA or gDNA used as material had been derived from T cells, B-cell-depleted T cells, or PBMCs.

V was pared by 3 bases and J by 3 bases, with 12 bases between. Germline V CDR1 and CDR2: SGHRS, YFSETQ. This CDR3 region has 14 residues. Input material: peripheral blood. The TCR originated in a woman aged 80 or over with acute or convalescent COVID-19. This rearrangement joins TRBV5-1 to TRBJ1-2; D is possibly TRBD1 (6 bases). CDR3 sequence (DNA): TGCGCCAGCAGCTCGGGACAAGATGACTATGGCTACACCTTC. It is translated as CASSSGQDDYGYTF.